The clone carrying this TCR beta chain was recorded a few times. Its antigen is not identified. The data are from a study of response to subunit inactivated influenza vaccine. Study-wide results and limits: There was a suggestion from the authors that each seasonal influenza vaccination recruits few new T cells.

V lost 0 bases, J lost 4 bases, and 9 bases lay in between. The CDR3 has 14 amino acids. Each CDR3 protein gets one entry after TCRdb re-called the RT-PCR reads with MiXCR. The table lists 650,000 or so distinct CDR3 sequences, approximately 14% of them singletons. This chain joins TRBV12-3 or TRBV12-4 and TRBJ1-2; D is unresolved. The source material was PBMCs from blood, sampled less than 15 days before vaccination. The TCR originated in a man in his fifties or sixties who received an inactivated influenza vaccine. CDR3 nucleotide sequence: TGTGCCAGCAGTTTAGCGGTCGATAGCTATGGCTACACCTTC. It translates to CASSLAVDSYGYTF.